Described below is a single TCR beta chain sequence and its context. The sample comes from a study of blood T cell repertoires in COVID-19. Original handling: From reference gene primer amplification, estimates of nucleated cell counts were derived. Assay used: immunoSEQ multiplex PCR; TCRdb lists only in-frame clones, some missing. That table gives V, J and clone size, and the DNA gave D and trimming. The data hold about 120,000 clones, with roughly four fifths observed a single time. Germline V gene sequence: CDR1 LGHDT, CDR2 YNNKEL (reference sequence). The CDR3 length is 18 residues. J gave up 3 bases and V 2 bases, and 14 bases lay outside the gene matches.

The sample was peripheral blood. This TCR was sampled from a human donor in a cohort sampled during active COVID-19. The chain recombines TRBV3-1 (or the pseudogene TRBV3-2) with TRBJ2-3; 7 bases fit TRBD1. Here the CDR3 reads CASSQPAYRGCRTDTQYF. CDR3 coding DNA: TGTGCCAGCAGCCAACCCGCCTACAGGGGATGTAGAACAGATACGCAGTATTTT.